One and the same sample provided the 29 T cell receptor beta chains below, sequenced in a study of CD8 T cells in Susac syndrome. An amount of RNA that ranged from about 0.45 to 1 ug was reverse transcribed with random hexamers. TCRdb processed the immunoSEQ multiplex PCR reads anew with MiXCR; each CDR3 protein has one entry. Of tens of thousands of distinct CDR3 sequences listed, 80% to 95% are singletons. Sequenced: CD8+ T cells from PBMCs. These receptors were collected from a human donor in good health.

This clonotype is a singleton in its sample. J is TRBJ2-6 and V is TRBV6-5; D gene uncertain. The CDR3 loop spans 15 amino acids. The germline V gene has CDR1 MNHEY and CDR2 SVGAGI. V was cut by 2 bases and J by 3 bases, with 8 bases left in between. The CDR3 sequence: CASSYLLGGANVLTF. In nucleotides, the CDR3 is TGTGCCAGCAGTTACCTCCTTGGTGGGGCCAACGTCCTGACTTTC.

This clonotype occurred once. V gene TRBV28 combines with J gene TRBJ1-1; the D gene is possibly TRBD1 (5 bases). The CDR3 consists of 14 residues. V lost 7 bases and J 1 base, leaving 13 bases between the germline ends. CDR1 is MDHEN and CDR2 is SYDVKM in the germline V gene. The CDR3 loop is CASKNGHRNTEAFF. DNA for the CDR3: TGTGCCAGCAAGAACGGACACAGGAACACTGAAGCTTTCTTT.

The rearrangement uses TRBV9 and TRBJ2-7; the match to TRBD2 covers 7 bases. This CDR3 contains 16 residues. Germline values: CDR1 SGDLS, CDR2 YYNGEE. V dropped 0 bases and J dropped 7; count of bases not matched to a gene: 13. Written as DNA, the CDR3 is TGTGCCAGCAGCGTAGCAAATCAAGGGAGAGCGGGGGAGCAGTACTTC. It translates to CASSVANQGRAGEQYF.

The chain links TRBV4-2 to TRBJ2-3; D may be TRBD1 (5 bases). The CDR3 sequence is 15 residues long. Germline values: CDR1 LGHNA, CDR2 YNFKEQ. V was cut by 1 base and J by 4 bases, with 12 bases left in between. The CDR3 DNA reads as TGTGCCAGCAGCCAAGCCGAGACAGTATCAGATACGCAGTATTTT. Its protein product is CASSQAETVSDTQYF.

This chain links TRBV6-6 with TRBJ2-7, with D possibly matching TRBD2 (5 bases). The germline gives CDR1 MNHNY, CDR2 SVGAGI (reference sequence). The CDR3 consists of 13 residues. Deletions cut 5 bases from V and 5 bases from J, with 13 bases between. The DNA of the CDR3 is TGTGCCAGCAGTGGCACTAGGTGGGACGAGCAGTACTTC. Translated, it gives CASSGTRWDEQYF.

V usage is TRBV5-1 and J usage is TRBJ2-1, with 10 bases fitting TRBD2. V lost 0 bases to trimming and J lost 10 bases; unmatched junction nucleotides: 4. Per germline, CDR1 SGHRS and CDR2 YFSETQ. The CDR3 covers 14 residues. The CDR3 sequence: CASSLVLAGREQFF. The CDR3 coding sequence is TGCGCCAGCAGCTTGGTACTAGCGGGAAGGGAGCAGTTCTTC.

This chain uses TRBV20-1 with TRBJ2-7; TRBD2 matches 7 bases. This CDR3 region has 14 residues. The germline V gene encodes CDR1 DFQATT and CDR2 SNEGSKA (reference sequence). V gave up 3 bases and J gave up 3 bases; unmatched junction bases: 8. Here the CDR3 DNA reads TGCAGTGCTAGCCCAGGGAGGGATTTCTACGAGCAGTACTTC. This gives the protein CSASPGRDFYEQYF.

This sequence joins TRBV12-3 or TRBV12-4 and TRBJ1-1, with D perhaps TRBD1 (5 bases). With 8 bases removed from V and 0 bases from J, the gap between germline ends came to 16 bases. The CDR3 contains 15 residues. The DNA for the CDR3 is TGTGCCAGCCCGGACCAGGGTTTTCTGAACACTGAAGCTTTCTTT. Translation: CASPDQGFLNTEAFF.

The table lists this clonotype with a count of one. The chain joins TRBV9 to TRBJ2-3; either TRBD1 or TRBD2 may supply D (5 bases each). The CDR3 sequence is 15 residues long. V was shortened by 0 bases and J by 0 bases, with 8 bases between the two germline ends. Germline V gene sequence: CDR1 SGDLS, CDR2 YYNGEE. CDR3 amino acids: CASSVVGVSTDTQYF. The CDR3 DNA reads as TGTGCCAGCAGCGTAGTGGGGGTGAGCACAGATACGCAGTATTTT.

This rearrangement joins TRBV29-1 to TRBJ2-2; possible D gene TRBD2, 5 bases. V was trimmed by 6 bases and J by 2 bases, leaving 13 bases between them. CDR1 and CDR2 from the germline V gene are SQVTM and ANQGSEA. The CDR3 consists of 14 residues. As DNA, the CDR3 is TGCAGCGTGGAGGCGGACTCAAACACCGGGGAGCTGTTTTTT. It specifies CSVEADSNTGELFF.

The rearrangement uses TRBV25-1 and TRBJ2-2; D may correspond to TRBD1 or TRBD2 (5 bases each). The germline V gene encodes CDR1 MGHDK and CDR2 SYGVNS. Trimming cost V 6 bases and J 3 bases, with 17 bases left between them. The CDR3 spans 16 residues. The CDR3 nucleotides are TGTGCCAGCAGCTTTATCGAGCTGGGGGACACCGGGGAGCTGTTTTTT. As protein: CASSFIELGDTGELFF.

The chain couples TRBV20-1 to TRBJ2-3, with 9 nucleotides matching TRBD2. The ends lost 3 bases at V and 4 bases at J; junction bases unmatched: 5. CDR3 length: 14 amino acids. The germline V gene has CDR1 DFQATT and CDR2 SNEGSKA (reference sequence). The CDR3 loop reads CSASAGGQSDTQYF. As DNA, the CDR3 is TGCAGTGCTAGCGCGGGAGGGCAATCAGATACGCAGTATTTT.

The genes are TRBV20-1 and TRBJ2-5; 7 nucleotides line up with TRBD1. Germline assignment: CDR1 DFQATT and CDR2 SNEGSKA (reference sequence). V lost 5 bases and J lost 0; bases outside the gene matches: 9. This CDR3 region has 15 residues. As DNA, the CDR3 is TGCAGTGCTTCGACAGGGACGGGGTACCAAGAGACCCAGTACTTC. This translates into CSASTGTGYQETQYF.

J is TRBJ2-3 and V is TRBV13; 14 bases agree with TRBD2. This CDR3 has 18 amino acids. J was trimmed by 3 bases and V by 4 bases; bases with no gene match: 9. Germline values: CDR1 PRHDT, CDR2 FYEKMQ (reference sequence). The CDR3 spells CASSSWGTSGRVTDTQYF. The CDR3 DNA reads TGTGCCAGCAGCTCCTGGGGGACTAGCGGGAGAGTAACAGATACGCAGTATTTT.

The genes are TRBV7-7 and TRBJ2-1; 12 nucleotides agree with TRBD2. This CDR3 is 19 amino acids long. The V and J ends lost 0 bases and 7 bases, in that order; junction bases with no gene match: 13. CDR1 is SSHAT and CDR2 is FNYEAQ in the germline V gene (reference sequence). The CDR3 loop reads CASSLAVGLAGGPGNEQFF. The CDR3 DNA is TGTGCCAGCAGCTTAGCCGTTGGGCTAGCGGGAGGGCCGGGTAATGAGCAGTTCTTC.

The gene calls are TRBV3-1 and TRBJ1-2; no clear D gene. The CDR3 is 14 amino acids. CDR1 is LGHDT and CDR2 is YNNKEL in the germline V gene (reference sequence). V gave up 4 bases and J gave up 1 base, with 10 bases separating them. The CDR3 region is CASSPGRLNYGYTF. The CDR3 nucleotides read TGTGCCAGCAGCCCCGGACGGCTTAACTATGGCTACACCTTC.

This chain uses TRBV27 with TRBJ2-2, with D maybe TRBD2 (6 bases). Trimming shortened V by 0 bases and J by 4 bases, and 9 bases separated the two germline ends. CDR1 MNHEY and CDR2 SMNVEV come from the germline V gene (reference sequence). The CDR3 length is 15 residues. CDR3 in DNA: TGTGCCAGCAGTTTATCGCTGGGACTCACCGGGGAGCTGTTTTTT. It specifies CASSLSLGLTGELFF.

The chain links TRBV4-1 to TRBJ2-5, with a weak D call TRBD2 (6 bases). The V end was cut by 1 base, the J end by 0 bases, with 12 bases between. The CDR3 runs 16 residues. CDR1 MGHRA and CDR2 YSYEKL come from the germline V gene. The CDR3 reads CASSQVGAGYQETQYF. As DNA, the CDR3 is TGCGCCAGCAGCCAAGTAGGAGCGGGTTACCAAGAGACCCAGTACTTC.

This clonotype has only one observation. The chain joins TRBV29-1 to TRBJ2-5, with 9 nucleotides matching TRBD2. The CDR3 runs to 15 residues. The V and J ends lost 3 bases and 7 bases, in that order; junction bases with no gene match: 12. CDR1 and CDR2 from the germline V gene are SQVTM and ANQGSEA. CDR3 in amino acids: CSVEFLAGRIGTQYF. The CDR3 coding sequence is TGCAGCGTTGAGTTCCTAGCGGGAAGGATAGGGACCCAGTACTTC. Combining the CDR3 with reference TRBV29-1 and TRBJ2-5 gives the whole variable domain SAVISQKPSRDICQRGTSLTIQCQVDSQVTMMFWYRQQPGQSLTLIATANQGSEATYESGFVIDKFPISRPNLTFSTLTVSNMSPEDSSIYLCSVEFLAGRIGTQYFGPGTRLLVL.

This clonotype is a singleton in its sample. The chain has TRBV29-1 and TRBJ2-7, with 8 bases fitting TRBD1. Per germline, CDR1 SQVTM and CDR2 ANQGSEA. This CDR3 comprises 14 residues. Trimming cost V 6 bases and J 3 bases; bases outside gene matches: 10. In DNA form, the CDR3 reads TGCAGCGTGCAGACGCAGGGGGCTCTCTACGAGCAGTACTTC. It translates to CSVQTQGALYEQYF.

The rearrangement links TRBV29-1 to TRBJ2-1; D remains ambiguous. CDR1 and CDR2 (germline): SQVTM, ANQGSEA. Deletions cut 8 bases from V and 5 bases from J, with 10 bases between. The CDR3 has 11 amino acids. The DNA of the CDR3 is TGCAGCCCACGGTGGGACAATGAGCAGTTCTTC. Protein: CSPRWDNEQFF.

The rearrangement uses TRBV3-1 and TRBJ2-3; D uncertain. V lost 4 bases, J lost 6 bases, and 11 bases lay in between. CDR3 length: 13 residues. The germline V gene has CDR1 LGHDT and CDR2 YNNKEL (reference sequence). The CDR3 is CASSLITGDTQYF. In DNA, the CDR3 is TGTGCCAGCAGCCTGATTACTGGGGATACGCAGTATTTT.

This chain joins TRBV5-1 and TRBJ2-1; 9 nucleotides line up with TRBD2. CDR1 is SGHRS and CDR2 is YFSETQ in the germline V gene. This CDR3 is 19 amino acids long. V was pared by 0 bases and J by 8 bases, with 18 bases of the junction left unmatched. CDR3 DNA sequence: TGCGCCAGCAGCTTGGAAGGACTAGCGCAGCTCGAAGGAATACATGAGCAGTTCTTC. Translation gives CASSLEGLAQLEGIHEQFF.

The chain links TRBV12-3 or TRBV12-4 to TRBJ2-7; D remains ambiguous. The CDR3 has 13 residues. V lost 6 bases and J lost 7, with 16 bases in between. The CDR3 here is CASSPDAGDEQYF. CDR3 in DNA: TGTGCCAGCAGCCCCGACGCTGGTGATGAGCAGTACTTC.

The rearrangement links TRBV27 to TRBJ1-2; D perhaps matches TRBD1 (5 bases). V was trimmed by 6 bases and J by 4 bases, leaving 15 bases between them. The V gene's germline CDR1 is MNHEY and CDR2 SMNVEV (reference sequence). The CDR3 spans 14 residues. The CDR3: CASSPEGQLYGYTF. CDR3 nucleotides: TGTGCCAGCAGCCCGGAGGGGCAGCTCTATGGCTACACCTTC.

The chain combines TRBV5-6 with TRBJ2-7; 14 positions agree with TRBD2. V shed 4 bases, J shed 5 bases, and the junction held 8 bases outside the gene matches. Germline V gene sequence: CDR1 SGHDT, CDR2 YYEEEE. This CDR3 is 16 amino acids long. The CDR3 sequence is CASSRGLAGVPHEQYF. In DNA form, the CDR3 reads TGTGCCAGCAGCCGGGGACTAGCGGGAGTACCCCACGAGCAGTACTTC.

The rearrangement links TRBV5-4 to TRBJ1-2; TRBD1 agrees at 7 bases. Trimming at V came to 3 bases and at J to 1 base, leaving 6 bases not matched to a gene. Germline V gene lookup returns CDR1 SGHNT and CDR2 YYREEE (reference sequence). This CDR3 contains 15 residues. The CDR3 loop is CASSSRDSHNYGYTF. CDR3 DNA: TGTGCCAGCAGCTCCCGGGACAGCCATAACTATGGCTACACCTTC.

This chain's CDR3 is CASSIRLAGYYEQYF. DNA for the CDR3: TGTGCCAGTAGTATTCGACTAGCGGGTTACTACGAGCAGTACTTC. V usage is TRBV19 and J usage is TRBJ2-7, with 10 bases lining up with TRBD2. The V and J ends lost 3 bases and 3 bases, in that order; junction bases with no gene match: 5. Germline CDR1 and CDR2: LNHDA and SQIVND (reference sequence). The CDR3 sequence is 15 residues long.

The chain carries TRBV13 and TRBJ2-7; a weak D match, TRBD2 (5 bases). The germline V gene encodes CDR1 PRHDT and CDR2 FYEKMQ (reference sequence). V was pared by 0 bases and J by 1 base, with 13 bases between. The CDR3 is 16 amino acids. CDR3 nucleotides: TGTGCCAGCAGCTTAGGCCGAGGACTCCAATCCTACGAGCAGTACTTC. Amino acids: CASSLGRGLQSYEQYF.